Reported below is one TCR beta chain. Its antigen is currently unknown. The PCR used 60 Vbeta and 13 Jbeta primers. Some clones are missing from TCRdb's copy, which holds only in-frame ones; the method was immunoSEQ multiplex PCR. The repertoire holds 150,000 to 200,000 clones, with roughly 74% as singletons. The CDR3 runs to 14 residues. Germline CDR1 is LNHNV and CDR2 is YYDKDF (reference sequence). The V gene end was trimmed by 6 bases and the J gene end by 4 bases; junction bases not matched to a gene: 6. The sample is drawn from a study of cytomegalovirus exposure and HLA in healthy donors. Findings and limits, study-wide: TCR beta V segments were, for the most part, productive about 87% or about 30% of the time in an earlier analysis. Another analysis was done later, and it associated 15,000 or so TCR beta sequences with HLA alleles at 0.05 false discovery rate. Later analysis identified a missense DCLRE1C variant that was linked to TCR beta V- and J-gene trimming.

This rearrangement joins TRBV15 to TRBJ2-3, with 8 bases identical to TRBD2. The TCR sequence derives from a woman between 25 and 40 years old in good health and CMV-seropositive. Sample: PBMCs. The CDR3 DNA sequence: TGTGCCACCAGAACGAGCGGGAGTGCAGATACGCAGTATTTT. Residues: CATRTSGSADTQYF.